Listed below are T cell receptor beta chains from one sample, sequenced in a study of long-term antiretroviral therapy in people with HIV. Assay used: immunoSEQ multiplex PCR; TCRdb lists only in-frame clones, some missing. The sample lists about 28,000 clones, approximately 85% occurring once. This specimen consisted of unsorted PBMCs, obtained 3 years after starting antiretroviral therapy. All receptors come from a man aged 35-49 years with HIV. CDR3s include the opening cysteine and the closing phenylalanine or tryptophan. A D gene is named only where the DNA matches it firmly. A clone size is listed for some rows: how often the clone was seen (once, few, many), or a class if it is expanded.

cdr3_length clone_size d_call j_call v_call cdr3_nt cdr3_aa
12 NA NA TRBJ2-7 TRBV5-6 TGTGCCAGCAGCTTGGGGGGCACCGAGCAGTACTTC CASSLGGTEQYF
14 NA NA TRBJ1-1 TRBV6-6 TGTGCCAGCAGCCGCCCGGGTCAGAACACTGAAGCTTTCTTT CASSRPGQNTEAFF
15 NA NA TRBJ2-2 TRBV19 TGTGCCAGTAGTACCAGGACTAAAAACACCGGGGAGCTGTTTTTT CASSTRTKNTGELFF
16 NA NA TRBJ2-5 TRBV4-2 TGTGCCAGCAGCCAAGATAGAGGAGGGGGGACTCAGACCCAGTACTTC CASSQDRGGGTQTQYF
16 NA TRBD1 TRBJ1-5 TRBV15 TGTGCCACCAGCAGAAGGACAGGGGCTGAAAATCAGCCCCAGCATTTT CATSRRTGAENQPQHF
15 NA NA TRBJ2-1 TRBV7-2 TGTGCCAGCAGCCCTTCCTGGAGACCCTACAATGAGCAGTTCTTC CASSPSWRPYNEQFF
14 NA NA TRBJ1-6 TRBV10-3 TGTGCCATCACTGCTGGACAGAATAATTCACCCCTCCACTTT CAITAGQNNSPLHF
14 NA NA TRBJ1-4 TRBV7-9 TGTGCCAGCAGCTCGGGACATTCGAATGAAAAACTGTTTTTT CASSSGHSNEKLFF
19 NA TRBD2 TRBJ2-6 TRBV4-2 TGTGCCAGCAGCCAAGGCAGTCCGGGACTAGCGGGTGGGGCCAACGTCCTGACTTTC CASSQGSPGLAGGANVLTF
12 NA NA TRBJ1-4 TRBV2 TGTGCCAGCAGTGAACCCCGGGGGAAACTGTTTTTT CASSEPRGKLFF
18 few NA TRBJ1-1 TRBV21-1 TGTGCCAGCAGCAAAGGAAACGTACACATACGTATGAACACTGAAGCTTTCTTT CASSKGNVHIRMNTEAFF
13 NA NA TRBJ1-2 TRBV4-1 TGCGCCAGCAGCGTCCCGGGAAACTATGGCTACACCTTC CASSVPGNYGYTF
15 NA NA TRBJ1-3 TRBV5-1 TGCGCCAGCAGCCTGCAGGGGAACTCTGGAAACACCATATATTTT CASSLQGNSGNTIYF
14 NA NA TRBJ2-2 TRBV7-2 TGTGCCAGCAGCTCACACGGGGGTACCGGGGAGCTGTTTTTT CASSSHGGTGELFF
14 NA NA TRBJ2-2 TRBV7-9 TGTGCCAGCGATGTGGGGCTGAACACCGGGGAGCTGTTTTTT CASDVGLNTGELFF
14 NA TRBD1 TRBJ2-7 TRBV18 TGTGCCAGCTCATCGACAGGGCCTCTCTACGAGCAGTACTTC CASSSTGPLYEQYF
15 NA NA TRBJ2-7 TRBV5-8 TGTGCCAGCAGCTTGTCCCGGCCAGGGAAACACGAGCAGTACTTC CASSLSRPGKHEQYF
15 NA TRBD1 TRBJ2-7 TRBV5-1 TGCGCCAGCAGCTTCGGGACAGGGAGCTCCTACGAGCAGTACTTC CASSFGTGSSYEQYF
17 once TRBD2 TRBJ2-3 TRBV5-1 TGCGCCAGCAGCCCAAGAGCGGGAGCCGCCTTCACAGATACGCAGTATTTT CASSPRAGAAFTDTQYF
19 few NA TRBJ1-2 TRBV19 TGTGCCAGTAGCGCGCACCTTGGGGGATGGACCGAATCTAACTATGGCTACACCTTC CASSAHLGGWTESNYGYTF
15 NA TRBD1 TRBJ1-4 TRBV4-1 TGCGCCAGCAGCCAAAACACAGGGGGCTATGAAAAACTGTTTTTT CASSQNTGGYEKLFF
14 NA TRBD1 TRBJ2-7 TRBV5-1 TGCGCCAGCAGCTTACAGGGGGAAAGGTACGAGCAGTACTTC CASSLQGERYEQYF
15 NA TRBD2 TRBJ2-3 TRBV7-9 TGTGCCAGCAGCTCGGGGGGAACTAGCACAGATACGCAGTATTTT CASSSGGTSTDTQYF
17 NA TRBD1 TRBJ1-5 TRBV5-4 TGTGCCAGCAGCTTTGGGTGCGGGGACAGGGGGTATCAGCCCCAGCATTTT CASSFGCGDRGYQPQHF
17 NA TRBD2 TRBJ2-7 TRBV13 TGTGCCAGCAGCCGGACTAGCGGGAGGGGCTTAGTTGGAGAGCAGTACTTC CASSRTSGRGLVGEQYF
19 few TRBD1 TRBJ2-6 TRBV7-9 TGTGCCAGCAGCTTAGTTACGGGACAGACCTCCTCTGGGGCCAACGTCCTGACTTTC CASSLVTGQTSSGANVLTF
16 NA TRBD2 TRBJ2-1 TRBV2 TGTGCCAGCAGTGCCTTACTGCGGGAGCTTTACAATGAGCAGTTCTTC CASSALLRELYNEQFF
11 NA TRBD1 TRBJ1-1 TRBV29-1 TGCAGCATCAGGGGGGATAATGAAGCTTTCTTT CSIRGDNEAFF
13 NA NA TRBJ1-1 TRBV19 TGTGCCAGTAGTATGTGGACGTACACTGAAGCTTTCTTT CASSMWTYTEAFF
14 NA NA TRBJ2-7 TRBV6-1 TGTGCCAGCCGAGACAGGTCGGCGTCCTACGAGCAGTACTTC CASRDRSASYEQYF
13 NA NA TRBJ2-7 TRBV6-1 TGTGCCAGCAGCCGATACAGGGATTACGAGCAGTACTTC CASSRYRDYEQYF
17 NA NA TRBJ1-1 TRBV2 TGTGCCAGCATGATGGCGGGGCCGGGCCGTCTTGGTGGTGAAGCTTTCTTT CASMMAGPGRLGGEAFF
17 NA TRBD2 TRBJ2-3 TRBV19 TGTGCCAGTAGCCGGGGACTAGCGGGAGTAGACTCAGATACGCAGTATTTT CASSRGLAGVDSDTQYF
15 NA NA TRBJ1-2 TRBV5-1 TGCGCCAGCAGCCAGGGGATGGGGGATTTGGGAGGCTACACCTTC CASSQGMGDLGGYTF
16 NA TRBD2 TRBJ2-5 TRBV19 TGTGCCAGTAGTCGCCGGGCGTCCGGGGAGGGGGAGACCCAGTACTTC CASSRRASGEGETQYF
18 once NA TRBJ2-2 TRBV21-1 TGTGCCAGCAGCAAAGATACGGCCAGCCACGCGAACACCGGGGAGCTGTTTTTT CASSKDTASHANTGELFF
16 few TRBD1 TRBJ2-7 TRBV19 TGTGCCAGTAGCTACCAAGGGGGGACAGGGGGCGAGGAGCAGTACTTC CASSYQGGTGGEEQYF
15 NA TRBD1 TRBJ2-1 TRBV6-1 TGTGCCAGCAGTGCAGGGGGCGCAGGGTACAATGAGCAGTTCTTC CASSAGGAGYNEQFF
15 NA NA TRBJ2-7 TRBV4-1 TGCGCCAGCAGCCCCGGTGTGGGGGGATCCTACGAGCAGTACTTC CASSPGVGGSYEQYF
16 NA NA TRBJ2-3 TRBV11-2 TGTGCCAGCAGCCTCCAAGGGGGGGCGAGCACAGATACGCAGTATTTT CASSLQGGASTDTQYF
14 NA NA TRBJ2-7 TRBV6-1 TGTGCCAGCATAATGGGGCAGTGGAACTACGAGCAGTACTTC CASIMGQWNYEQYF
14 NA TRBD1 TRBJ1-3 TRBV10-3 TGTGCCATCAGTCTCGACAGGGACGGAAACACCATATATTTT CAISLDRDGNTIYF
14 once NA TRBJ1-1 TRBV7-9 TGTGCCAGCAGCCCCTGGGACCGGAACACTGAAGCTTTCTTT CASSPWDRNTEAFF
15 NA TRBD2 TRBJ2-7 TRBV11-2 TGTGCCAGCAGCCCCCATCCCACTAGCGGGAGGCAAAAGTACTTC CASSPHPTSGRQKYF
15 NA TRBD1 TRBJ1-4 TRBV6-5 TGTGCCAGCAGCTTTACCCAGGGGGTTGGAGAAAAACTGTTTTTT CASSFTQGVGEKLFF
13 NA TRBD1 TRBJ1-2 TRBV2 TGTGCCAGCAGCGGAACAGGGGGCTATGGCTACACCTTC CASSGTGGYGYTF
16 NA NA TRBJ2-1 TRBV7-8 TGTGCCAGCAGCTTAGAGGGATATGGCTCCTACAATGAGCAGTTCTTC CASSLEGYGSYNEQFF
15 NA TRBD1 TRBJ1-5 TRBV2 TGTGCCAGCAGTTGGGACAGGGGTAGCAATCAGCCCCAGCATTTT CASSWDRGSNQPQHF
16 NA TRBD2 TRBJ2-3 TRBV7-9 TGTGCCAGCAGCAGCGTTGGGACTAGCGTCGCGGATACGCAGTATTTT CASSSVGTSVADTQYF
15 NA TRBD2 TRBJ2-1 TRBV19 TGTGCCAGTAGTATAAATAGCGGGATTATGAATGAGCAGTTCTTC CASSINSGIMNEQFF
17 NA TRBD1 TRBJ1-1 TRBV2 TGTGCCAGCAGTTTTCCGGGACAGGGGTTGGGTAACACTGAAGCTTTCTTT CASSFPGQGLGNTEAFF
15 NA NA TRBJ1-2 TRBV6-1 TGTGCCAGCAGTGAATTTAGGTCATTAAACTATGGCTACACCTTC CASSEFRSLNYGYTF
16 NA TRBD2 TRBJ2-4 TRBV6-6 TGTGCCAGCAGAGGTCCGGCGGGGGGGCCCTCAAACATTCAGTACTTC CASRGPAGGPSNIQYF
15 NA NA TRBJ2-1 TRBV18 TGTGCCAGCTCACCACCGGGGGCCCGTACGGGGGAGCAGTTCTTC CASSPPGARTGEQFF
14 NA TRBD1 TRBJ1-5 TRBV2 TGTGCCAGCAGTTGGACAGGTGGCAATCAGCCCCAGCATTTT CASSWTGGNQPQHF
16 few NA TRBJ1-3 TRBV30 TGTGCCTGGAGTGTACTCGGCCATAGCTCTGGAAACACCATATATTTT CAWSVLGHSSGNTIYF
16 NA TRBD1 TRBJ1-2 TRBV5-8 TGTGCCAGCAGCTTGGTACGGACAGGGGGTAACTATGGCTACACCTTC CASSLVRTGGNYGYTF
16 NA NA TRBJ2-3 TRBV7-2 TGTGCCAGCAGCGTAGGACTCCTCCCGTCCACAGATACGCAGTATTTT CASSVGLLPSTDTQYF
15 NA TRBD1 TRBJ2-3 TRBV5-5 TGTGCCAGCAGCCCACAGGGGCGGCGCGCAGATACGCAGTATTTT CASSPQGRRADTQYF